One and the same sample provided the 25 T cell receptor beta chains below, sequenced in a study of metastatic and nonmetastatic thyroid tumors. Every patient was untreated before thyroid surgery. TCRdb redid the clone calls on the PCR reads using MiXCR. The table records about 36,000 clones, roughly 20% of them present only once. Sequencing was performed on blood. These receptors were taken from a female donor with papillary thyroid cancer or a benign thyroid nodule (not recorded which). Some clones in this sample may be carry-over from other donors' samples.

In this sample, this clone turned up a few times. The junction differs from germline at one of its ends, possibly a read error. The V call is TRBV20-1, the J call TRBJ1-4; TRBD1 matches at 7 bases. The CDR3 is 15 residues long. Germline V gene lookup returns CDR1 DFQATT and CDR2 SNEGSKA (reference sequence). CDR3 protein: CSARGQLWTGEKLSF. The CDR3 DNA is TGCAGTGCTAGGGGACAGTTGTGGACGGGCGAAAAACTGTCTTTT.

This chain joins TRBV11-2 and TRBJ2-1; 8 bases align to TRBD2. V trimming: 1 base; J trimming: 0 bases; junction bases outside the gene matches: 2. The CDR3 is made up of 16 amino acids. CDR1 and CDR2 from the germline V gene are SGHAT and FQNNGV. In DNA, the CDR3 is TGTGCCAGCAGCTTAGGGAGCGGGAGCTCCTACAATGAGCAGTTCTTC. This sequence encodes CASSLGSGSSYNEQFF. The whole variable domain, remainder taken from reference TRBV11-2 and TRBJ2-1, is EAGVAQSPRYKIIEKRQSVAFWCNPISGHATLYWYQQILGQGPKLLIQFQNNGVVDDSQLPKDRFSAERLKGVDSTLKIQPAKLEDSAVYLCASSLGSGSSYNEQFFGPGTRLTVL.

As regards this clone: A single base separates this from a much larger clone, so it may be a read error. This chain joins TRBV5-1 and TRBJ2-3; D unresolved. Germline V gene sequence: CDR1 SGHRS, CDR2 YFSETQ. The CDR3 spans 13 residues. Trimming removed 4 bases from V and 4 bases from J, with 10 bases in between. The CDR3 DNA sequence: TGCGCCAGCAGCGCGGTATCTTCAGATACGCAGTATTTT. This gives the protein CASSAVSSDTQYF.

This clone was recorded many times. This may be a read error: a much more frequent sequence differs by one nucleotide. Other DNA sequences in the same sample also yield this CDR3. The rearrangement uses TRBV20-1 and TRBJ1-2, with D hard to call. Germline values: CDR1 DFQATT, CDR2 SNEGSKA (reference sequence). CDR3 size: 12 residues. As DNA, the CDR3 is TGCAGCGCAGCTCACAGTAACTATGGCTACACCTTC. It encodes CSAAHSNYGYTF.

The CDR3 bases are TGTGCCAGCAGACCACATGGGTCCTGTGGCTACACCTTC. It encodes CASRPHGSCGYTF. The chain combines TRBV28 with TRBJ1-2; D ambiguous. This CDR3 comprises 13 residues. V was shortened by 6 bases and J by 7 bases, with 15 bases between the two germline ends. In germline, CDR1 is MDHEN, CDR2 SYDVKM.

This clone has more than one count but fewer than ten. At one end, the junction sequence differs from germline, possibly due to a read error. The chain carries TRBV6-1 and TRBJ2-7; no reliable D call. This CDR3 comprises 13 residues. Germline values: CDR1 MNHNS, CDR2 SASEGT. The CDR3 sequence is CAGSADPGNDQYF. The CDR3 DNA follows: TGTGCCGGCAGCGCCGACCCAGGAAACGATCAGTACTTC.

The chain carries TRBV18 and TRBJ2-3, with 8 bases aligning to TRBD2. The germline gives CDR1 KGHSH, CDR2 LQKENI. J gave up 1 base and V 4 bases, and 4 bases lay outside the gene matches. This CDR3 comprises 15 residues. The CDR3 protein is CASSQLAVGTDTQYF. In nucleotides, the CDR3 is TGTGCCAGCTCACAACTAGCGGTGGGCACAGATACGCAGTATTTT.

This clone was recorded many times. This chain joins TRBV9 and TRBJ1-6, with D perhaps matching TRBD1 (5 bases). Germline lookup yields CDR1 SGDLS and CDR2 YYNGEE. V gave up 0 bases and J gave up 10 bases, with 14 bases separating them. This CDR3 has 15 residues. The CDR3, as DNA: TGTGCCAGCAGCGTAGCTACAGGTGGAGAATCACCCCTCCACTTT. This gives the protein CASSVATGGESPLHF. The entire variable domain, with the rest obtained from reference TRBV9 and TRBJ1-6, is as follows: DSGVTQTPKHLITATGQRVTLRCSPRSGDLSVYWYQQSLDQGLQFLIQYYNGEERAKGNILERFSAQQFPDLHSELNLSSLELGDSALYFCASSVATGGESPLHFGNGTRLTVT.

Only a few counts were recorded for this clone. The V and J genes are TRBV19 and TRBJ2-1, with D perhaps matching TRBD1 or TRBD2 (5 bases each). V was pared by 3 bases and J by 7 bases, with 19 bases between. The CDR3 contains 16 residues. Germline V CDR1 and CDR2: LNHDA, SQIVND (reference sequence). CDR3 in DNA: TGTGCCAGTAGTATGGAGCGTGTGGATGGGACGAATGAGCAGTTCTTC. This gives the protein CASSMERVDGTNEQFF.

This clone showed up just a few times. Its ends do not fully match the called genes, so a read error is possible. Here the CDR3 reads CASSPDRQGAQTQHF. CDR3 nucleotide sequence: TGTGCCAGCAGTCCTGACAGACAGGGCGCTCAGACCCAGCATTTT. The V call is TRBV6-1, the J call TRBJ1-5; 7 bases fit TRBD1. This CDR3 is built from 15 residues. CDR1 MNHNS and CDR2 SASEGT come from the germline V gene.

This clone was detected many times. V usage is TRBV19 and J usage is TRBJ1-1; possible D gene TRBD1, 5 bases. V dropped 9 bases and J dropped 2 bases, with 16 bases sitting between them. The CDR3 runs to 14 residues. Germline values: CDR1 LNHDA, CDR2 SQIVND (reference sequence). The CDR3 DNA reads TGTGCCAGCATTCAGACAGTTTTAAACACTGAAGCTTTCTTT. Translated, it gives CASIQTVLNTEAFF.

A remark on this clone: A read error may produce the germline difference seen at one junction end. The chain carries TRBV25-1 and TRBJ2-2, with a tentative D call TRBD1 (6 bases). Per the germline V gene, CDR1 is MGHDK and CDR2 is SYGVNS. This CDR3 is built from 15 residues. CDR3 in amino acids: CARSETGQNNGELFF. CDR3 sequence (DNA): TGTGCCAGAAGTGAGACCGGACAGAACAACGGGGAGCTGTTTTTT.

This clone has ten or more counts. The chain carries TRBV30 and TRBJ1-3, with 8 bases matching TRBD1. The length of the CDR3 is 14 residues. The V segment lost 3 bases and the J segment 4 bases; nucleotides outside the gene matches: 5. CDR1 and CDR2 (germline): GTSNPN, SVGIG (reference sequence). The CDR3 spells CAWSLGQGGNTIYF. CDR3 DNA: TGTGCCTGGAGCCTAGGACAGGGAGGAAACACCATATATTTT. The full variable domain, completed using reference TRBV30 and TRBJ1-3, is SQTIHQWPATLVQPVGSPLSLECTVEGTSNPNLYWYRQAAGRGLQLLFYSVGIGQISSEVPQNLSASRPQDRQFILSSKKLLLSDSGFYLCAWSLGQGGNTIYFGEGSWLTVV.

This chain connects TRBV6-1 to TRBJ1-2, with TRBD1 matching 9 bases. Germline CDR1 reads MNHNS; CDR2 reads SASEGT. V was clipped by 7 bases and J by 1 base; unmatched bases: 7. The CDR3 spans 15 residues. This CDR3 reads CASIPGQGGNYGYTF. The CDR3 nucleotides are TGTGCCAGCATACCGGGACAGGGCGGTAACTATGGCTACACCTTC.

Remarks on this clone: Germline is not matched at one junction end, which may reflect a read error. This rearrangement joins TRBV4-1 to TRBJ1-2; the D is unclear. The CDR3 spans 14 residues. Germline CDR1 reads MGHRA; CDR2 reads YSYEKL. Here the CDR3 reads CASSQAGSGRPQSF. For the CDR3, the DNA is TGCGCCAGCAGCCAAGCGGGGAGCGGCAGGCCGCAGAGCTTC.

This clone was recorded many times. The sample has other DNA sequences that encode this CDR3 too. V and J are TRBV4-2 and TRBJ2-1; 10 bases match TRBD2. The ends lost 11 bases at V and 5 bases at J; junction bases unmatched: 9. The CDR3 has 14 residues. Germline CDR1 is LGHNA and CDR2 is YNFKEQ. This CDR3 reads CAGGSGRGDNEQFF. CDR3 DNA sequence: TGTGCCGGAGGAAGCGGGAGGGGAGACAATGAGCAGTTCTTC.

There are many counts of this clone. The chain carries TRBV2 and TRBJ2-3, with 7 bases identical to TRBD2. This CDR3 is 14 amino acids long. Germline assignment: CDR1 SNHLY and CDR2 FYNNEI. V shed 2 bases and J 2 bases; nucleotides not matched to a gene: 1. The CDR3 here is CASSELAVTDTQYF. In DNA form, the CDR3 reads TGTGCCAGCAGTGAACTAGCGGTCACAGATACGCAGTATTTT.

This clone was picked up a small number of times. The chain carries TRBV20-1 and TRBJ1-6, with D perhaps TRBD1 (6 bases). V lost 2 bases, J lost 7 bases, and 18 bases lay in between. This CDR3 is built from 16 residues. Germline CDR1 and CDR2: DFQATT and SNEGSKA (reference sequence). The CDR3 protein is CSARSYPQGPNSPLHF. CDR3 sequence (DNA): TGCAGTGCTAGATCTTACCCACAGGGCCCCAATTCACCCCTCCACTTT.

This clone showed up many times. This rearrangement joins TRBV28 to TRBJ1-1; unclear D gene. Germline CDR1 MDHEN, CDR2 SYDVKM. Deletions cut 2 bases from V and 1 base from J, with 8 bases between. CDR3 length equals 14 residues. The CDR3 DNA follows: TGTGCCAGCAGTTTAAAACCCGAGAACACTGAAGCTTTCTTT. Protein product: CASSLKPENTEAFF.

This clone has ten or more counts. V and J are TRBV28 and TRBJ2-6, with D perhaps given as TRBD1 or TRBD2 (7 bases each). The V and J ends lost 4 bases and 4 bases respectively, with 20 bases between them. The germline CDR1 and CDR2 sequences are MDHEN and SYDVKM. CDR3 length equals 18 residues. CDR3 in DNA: TGTGCCAGCAGTTCCCCAGGGGGGGGGATGGGCGGGGCCAACGTCCTGACTTTC. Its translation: CASSSPGGGMGGANVLTF.

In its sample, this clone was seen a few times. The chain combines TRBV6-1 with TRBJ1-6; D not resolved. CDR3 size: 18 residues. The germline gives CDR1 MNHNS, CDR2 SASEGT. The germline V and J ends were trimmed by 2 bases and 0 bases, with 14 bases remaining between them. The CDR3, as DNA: TGTGCCAGCAGTGAAAGAATCTCGAGACGCTCCTATAATTCACCCCTCCACTTT. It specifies CASSERISRRSYNSPLHF.

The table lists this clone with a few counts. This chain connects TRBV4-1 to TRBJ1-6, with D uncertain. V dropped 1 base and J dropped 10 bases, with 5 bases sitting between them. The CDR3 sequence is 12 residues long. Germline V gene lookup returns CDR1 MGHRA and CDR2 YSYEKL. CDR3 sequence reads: CASSQVGSPLHF. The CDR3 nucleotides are TGCGCCAGCAGCCAAGTTGGGTCACCCCTCCACTTT.

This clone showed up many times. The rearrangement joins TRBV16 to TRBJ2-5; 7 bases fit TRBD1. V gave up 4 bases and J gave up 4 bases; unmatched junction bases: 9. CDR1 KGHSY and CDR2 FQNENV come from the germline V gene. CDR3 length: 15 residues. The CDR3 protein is CASSPTGQVGETQYF. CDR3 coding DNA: TGTGCCAGCAGCCCGACAGGGCAGGTGGGAGAGACCCAGTACTTC.

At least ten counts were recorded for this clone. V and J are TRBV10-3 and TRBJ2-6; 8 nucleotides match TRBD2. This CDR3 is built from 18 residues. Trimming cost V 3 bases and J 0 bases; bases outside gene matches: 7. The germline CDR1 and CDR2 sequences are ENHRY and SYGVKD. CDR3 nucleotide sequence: TGTGCCATCAGTGACCCACTAGCGGAAGGCTCTGGGGCCAACGTCCTGACTTTC. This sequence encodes CAISDPLAEGSGANVLTF.

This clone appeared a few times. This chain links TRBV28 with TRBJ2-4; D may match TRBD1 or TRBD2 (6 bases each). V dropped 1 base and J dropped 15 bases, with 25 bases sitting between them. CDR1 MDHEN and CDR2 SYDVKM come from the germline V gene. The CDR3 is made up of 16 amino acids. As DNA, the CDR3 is TGTGCCAGCAGTTTATCGGGGGCCCTAGCCAAAAACATTAGGTACTTC. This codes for CASSLSGALAKNIRYF.